These T cell receptor beta chains were read from a single sample in a study of cytomegalovirus exposure and HLA in healthy donors. The method was immunoSEQ multiplex PCR; TCRdb's version includes in-frame clones alone and lacks a portion of them. Of 60,000 or so clones in the sample, 77% were seen once. The sample consisted of PBMCs. The receptors shown here come from a female donor in good health and CMV-seronegative. CDR3s leave out the opening cysteine and the closing phenylalanine or tryptophan. Clone size is shown for a subset of rows, as once, few, many or a class of expanded clone.

>17|TRBJ2-5|.|TRBV7-9
ASSRLTSRRGGAGETQY
>14|TRBJ1-6|.|TRBV13
ASSLGTGEGNSPLH
>12|TRBJ2-2|few|TRBV30
AWSVDRAAGELF
>16|TRBJ2-5|once|TRBV27
ASSLLGLAGGGSETQY
>14|TRBJ2-7|.|TRBV27
ASSPRGQDNVYEQY
>12|TRBJ1-1|few|TRBV5-1
ASSLLTDNTEAF
>15|TRBJ2-1|.|TRBV14
ASSPILLAGGDNEQF
>10|TRBJ1-2|.|TRBV28
ASSQQGASYT
>13|TRBJ1-4|.|TRBV9
ASSVVAGADEKLF
>10|TRBJ2-7|.|TRBV4-2
ASSQGNGEQY
>12|TRBJ1-2|.|TRBV5-4
ASSLVQGEDVYT
>14|TRBJ1-3|.|TRBV18
ASSPRDRDYGNTIY